Below, 24 T cell receptor beta chains from the same sample are listed, as sequenced in a study of Graves' ophthalmopathy and Graves' hyperthyroidism. Amplifying from RNA transcripts, the study obtained TCR beta CDR3 regions. Investigators did first-round RT-PCR with HTBI primers, then second-round multiplex PCR. TCRdb re-called the multiplex PCR reads with MiXCR, one entry per CDR3 protein. Of 300,000 to 350,000 distinct CDR3 sequences listed, about 17% are singletons. Input material: peripheral blood. These receptors all stem from an adult man with Graves' ophthalmopathy.

This clonotype occurred many times. The chain links TRBV28 to TRBJ2-7; D gene unclear. Germline CDR1 MDHEN, CDR2 SYDVKM. This CDR3 has 12 amino acids. Trimming took 5 bases from V and 5 from J, leaving 10 bases between them. CDR3 nucleotide sequence: TGTGCCAGCAGTGTCCTATCGAACGAGCAGTACTTC. Translated: CASSVLSNEQYF.

Ten or more counts support this clonotype. This sequence joins TRBV7-2 and TRBJ1-2; possible D gene TRBD1, 5 bases. V lost 5 bases to trimming and J lost 4 bases, with 14 bases between them. Germline V gives CDR1 SGHTA, CDR2 FQGNSA. The CDR3 is made up of 14 amino acids. Here the CDR3 reads CASSASRGTYGYTF. CDR3 nucleotide sequence: TGTGCCAGCAGCGCTAGTAGGGGAACCTATGGCTACACCTTC.

This clonotype was recorded at least ten times. The chain has TRBV14 and TRBJ2-5, with TRBD1 matching over 7 bases. Unmatched junction bases numbered 12, after V lost 4 bases and J lost 7 bases. The CDR3 loop spans 15 amino acids. Germline CDR1 reads SGHDN; CDR2 reads FVKESK. The CDR3 sequence is CASSRLTRGGATQYF. CDR3 DNA: TGTGCCAGCAGCCGACTAACGAGAGGGGGCGCGACCCAGTACTTC. Full variable domain (missing parts from reference TRBV14 and TRBJ2-5): EAGVTQFPSHSVIEKGQTVTLRCDPISGHDNLYWYRRVMGKEIKFLLHFVKESKQDESGMPNNRFLAERTGGTYSTLKVQPAELEDSGVYFCASSRLTRGGATQYFGPGTRLLVL.

This clonotype was recorded many times. The genes are TRBV6-1 and TRBJ1-6; perhaps TRBD1 as D (5 bases). The V end was cut by 6 bases, the J end by 10 bases, with 19 bases between. Germline V gives CDR1 MNHNS, CDR2 SASEGT. The CDR3 is made up of 15 amino acids. The CDR3 protein is CASRIGGRQFSPLHF. The CDR3 bases are TGTGCCAGCAGGATTGGGGGGAGACAATTCTCACCCCTCCACTTT.

This clonotype was detected many times. The chain carries TRBV5-1 and TRBJ1-3, with D perhaps matching TRBD1 (5 bases). CDR3 size: 15 residues. Trimming removed 4 bases from V and 1 base from J, with 12 bases in between. CDR1 is SGHRS, CDR2 YFSETQ, per germline. The CDR3 DNA reads as TGCGCCAGCAGCGCAGGTTCAGGGTCTGGAAACACCATATATTTT. Protein sequence: CASSAGSGSGNTIYF.

The chain links TRBV3-1 to TRBJ1-1, with D tentatively TRBD1 (6 bases). CDR3 length: 16 amino acids. Germline V CDR1 and CDR2: LGHDT, YNNKEL (reference sequence). Trimming shortened V by 2 bases and J by 4 bases, and 17 bases separated the two germline ends. The DNA for the CDR3 is TGTGCCAGCAGCCAAATTCTAAAGGGGGGCAGCACTGAAGCTTTCTTT. Translation: CASSQILKGGSTEAFF.

This clonotype was detected many times. CDR3 sequence: CASFRIGGQHGYTF. DNA for the CDR3: TGTGCCAGTTTCCGGATAGGCGGCCAGCATGGCTACACCTTC. The chain combines TRBV28 with TRBJ1-2, with unresolved D. Germline values: CDR1 MDHEN, CDR2 SYDVKM. This CDR3 contains 14 residues. The V end was cut by 9 bases, the J end by 6 bases, with 20 bases between.

There are many counts of this clonotype. The chain has TRBV7-2 and TRBJ1-3; 9 positions match TRBD1. Germline V gene sequence: CDR1 SGHTA, CDR2 FQGNSA. This CDR3 has 15 residues. V was clipped by 2 bases and J by 2 bases; unmatched bases: 1. The CDR3 loop is CASSLRTGAGNTIYF. The DNA for the CDR3 is TGTGCCAGCAGCTTAAGGACAGGGGCTGGAAACACCATATATTTT.

This clonotype has at least ten counts. The V and J genes are TRBV7-2 and TRBJ1-5, with D tentatively TRBD1 (5 bases). The CDR3 runs 15 residues. Germline lookup yields CDR1 SGHTA and CDR2 FQGNSA. V lost 4 bases to trimming and J lost 0 bases, with 10 bases between them. CDR3 DNA sequence: TGTGCCAGCAGCTATGACAGAAATAGCAATCAGCCCCAGCATTTT. This encodes CASSYDRNSNQPQHF.

The V gene is TRBV18, the J gene TRBJ1-1, with 7 bases identical to TRBD1. The CDR3 loop spans 14 amino acids. Germline V gene lookup returns CDR1 KGHSH and CDR2 LQKENI. V lost 3 bases, J lost 4 bases, and 5 bases stayed unmatched. The CDR3 DNA follows: TGTGCCAGCTCACCCCTGGCAGGGGGCACTGAAGCTTTCTTT. Translation: CASSPLAGGTEAFF.

This clonotype was detected ten times or more. The chain recombines TRBV6-1 with TRBJ1-2; 9 nucleotides match TRBD1. V shed 5 bases and J 4 bases; nucleotides not matched to a gene: 8. This CDR3 is built from 15 residues. Germline V lookup: CDR1 MNHNS, CDR2 SASEGT. CDR3 DNA sequence: TGTGCCAGCAGTCAACAGGGGGCAGGGGGCTATGGCTACACCTTC. It is translated as CASSQQGAGGYGYTF.

The table lists this clonotype with many counts. The chain carries TRBV19 and TRBJ2-7; maybe TRBD2 (6 bases). CDR1 LNHDA and CDR2 SQIVND come from the germline V gene (reference sequence). The CDR3 is 14 amino acids. V was clipped by 9 bases and J by 1 base, with 16 bases between them. The CDR3 DNA follows: TGTGCCAGCAGAACTGGAGGGGATTCCTACGAGCAGTACTTC. It codes for CASRTGGDSYEQYF.

In this sample, this clonotype turned up many times. V is TRBV15 and J is TRBJ1-3; D not resolved. Trimming pared 5 bases from V and 0 bases from J, leaving 14 bases between. There are 16 residues in the CDR3. Germline assignment: CDR1 LNHNV and CDR2 YYDKDF (reference sequence). The CDR3 is CATSGEGRISGNTIYF. Written as DNA, the CDR3 is TGTGCCACCAGCGGTGAAGGACGGATCTCTGGAAACACCATATATTTT.

The table lists this clonotype with many counts. V is TRBV6-1 and J is TRBJ1-1, with D hard to call. V was trimmed by 3 bases and J by 1 base, leaving 6 bases between them. This CDR3 comprises 13 residues. Germline lookup yields CDR1 MNHNS and CDR2 SASEGT. Here the CDR3 DNA reads TGTGCCAGCAGTGAGAAGAGGAACACTGAAGCTTTCTTT. Translation: CASSEKRNTEAFF.

This clonotype was recorded many times. The chain links TRBV12-3 or TRBV12-4 to TRBJ2-7; D remains unclear. The CDR3 is made up of 13 amino acids. Deletions cut 5 bases from V and 2 bases from J, with 10 bases between. The CDR3 sequence is CASSVGPPYEQYF. CDR3 in DNA: TGTGCCAGCAGTGTTGGACCGCCCTACGAGCAGTACTTC.

This clonotype was seen repeatedly, ten times or more. V is TRBV27 and J is TRBJ2-5; TRBD2 matches at 9 bases. This CDR3 spans 14 amino acids. The germline CDR1 and CDR2 sequences are MNHEY and SMNVEV (reference sequence). V lost 5 bases and J lost 5; bases outside the gene matches: 6. Here the CDR3 DNA reads TGTGCCAGCAGTGGCGGGAGGGCCCGTGAGACCCAGTACTTC. It is translated as CASSGGRARETQYF.

In this sample, this clonotype turned up many times. V usage is TRBV30 and J usage is TRBJ1-1, with D unresolved. Looked up from germline, CDR1 is GTSNPN and CDR2 is SVGIG (reference sequence). V lost 4 bases and J lost 6, with 12 bases in between. The CDR3 contains 12 residues. Here the CDR3 reads CAWTRGGPEAFF. The CDR3 bases are TGTGCCTGGACCCGGGGAGGACCTGAAGCTTTCTTT.

This clonotype was observed many times. This sequence joins TRBV28 and TRBJ2-5, with D tentatively TRBD2 (7 bases). Germline lookup yields CDR1 MDHEN and CDR2 SYDVKM. Trimming stripped 5 bases from V and 3 bases from J, with 16 bases between. The CDR3 loop spans 15 amino acids. The CDR3 reads CASSRGGPMKETQYF. CDR3 bases: TGTGCCAGCAGTAGGGGGGGACCAATGAAAGAGACCCAGTACTTC.

The rearrangement links TRBV7-9 to TRBJ2-5, with 7 bases lining up with TRBD1. Germline trimming cut 8 bases from V and 5 bases from J; bases unmatched to any gene: 2. This CDR3 contains 11 residues. Germline lookup yields CDR1 SEHNR and CDR2 FQNEAQ (reference sequence). The CDR3 nucleotides read TGTGCCAGCCAACAGGGGGAGACCCAGTACTTC. Its translation is CASQQGETQYF.

The table lists this clonotype with many counts. The J gene is TRBJ2-5, the V gene TRBV6-1; weak D call: TRBD1 (5 bases). V was clipped by 2 bases and J by 7 bases, with 11 bases between them. The CDR3 totals 13 residues. Germline CDR1 reads MNHNS; CDR2 reads SASEGT. CDR3 loop: CASSERIQGTQYF. The CDR3 DNA reads as TGTGCCAGCAGTGAACGGATCCAGGGGACCCAGTACTTC.

This clonotype was seen ten or more times. This chain connects TRBV7-8 to TRBJ2-2, with a weak D call TRBD1 (5 bases). CDR3 length: 16 amino acids. The V gene's germline CDR1 is SGHVS and CDR2 FQNEAQ. V lost 1 base and J lost 1, with 10 bases in between. The CDR3 region is CASSLVTGKNTGELFF. The CDR3 DNA sequence: TGTGCCAGCAGCTTAGTTACAGGAAAGAACACCGGGGAGCTGTTTTTT.

This clonotype occurred many times. V and J are TRBV5-1 and TRBJ2-7; D is ambiguous. There are 14 residues in the CDR3. V dropped 4 bases and J dropped 2 bases, with 13 bases sitting between them. Germline CDR1 and CDR2: SGHRS and YFSETQ. DNA of the CDR3: TGCGCCAGCAGCCCTGACGGATTAACCTACGAGCAGTACTTC. It specifies CASSPDGLTYEQYF.

This clonotype was recorded many times. The rearrangement joins TRBV13 to TRBJ2-4; TRBD1 matches 7 bases. CDR1 and CDR2 from the germline V gene are PRHDT and FYEKMQ (reference sequence). The V segment lost 5 bases and the J segment 3 bases; nucleotides outside the gene matches: 4. The length of the CDR3 is 14 residues. The CDR3 region has the DNA TGTGCCAGCAGCAGCCGGGACAGCAAAAACATTCAGTACTTC. Encoded protein: CASSSRDSKNIQYF.

The table lists this clonotype with a few counts. V and J are TRBV20-1 and TRBJ2-7, with D possibly matching TRBD2 (6 bases). There are 14 residues in the CDR3. Germline-derived CDR1 and CDR2 are DFQATT and SNEGSKA (reference sequence). CDR3 DNA: TGCGCACCGGAAGGGACTTCCAATTCCTACGAGCAGTACTTC. Translated, it gives CAPEGTSNSYEQYF.